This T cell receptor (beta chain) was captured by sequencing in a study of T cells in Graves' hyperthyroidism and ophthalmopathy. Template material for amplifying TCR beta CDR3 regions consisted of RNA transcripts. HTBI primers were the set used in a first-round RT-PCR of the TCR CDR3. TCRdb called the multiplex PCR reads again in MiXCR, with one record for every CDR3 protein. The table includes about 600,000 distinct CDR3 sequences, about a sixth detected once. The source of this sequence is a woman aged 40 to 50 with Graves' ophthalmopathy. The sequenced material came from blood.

The CDR3 loop is CASSLKSGRNLHEQFF. The CDR3 DNA reads TGTGCCAGCAGCTTGAAGAGCGGGAGGAACTTGCATGAGCAGTTCTTC. The chain has TRBV3-1 and TRBJ2-1, with 9 positions matching TRBD2. Germline trimming cut 5 bases from V and 8 bases from J; bases unmatched to any gene: 13. This CDR3 spans 16 amino acids. Germline loops: CDR1 LGHDT, CDR2 YNNKEL (reference sequence).